A selection of T cell receptor beta chains follows, all from one sample in a study of molecular identifiers for immune sequencing clone quantification. One entry per CDR3 protein, called by TCRdb with MiXCR from the PCR reads. The sample lists tens of thousands of distinct CDR3 sequences, roughly a fifth occurring once. The sample consisted of naive CD8+ T cells from blood, with Jurkat cell RNA spiked in. These TCRs come from a human donor in good health. Some libraries in this study had Jurkat cell RNA spiked in. Each CDR3 is given with its conserved first and last residue. A D gene is named only where the DNA matches it firmly. Size values are once, few and many counts, or a class for expanded clones, and some rows have none.

size,D,V,J,CDR3,DNA
many,.,TRBV9,TRBJ2-3,CASSPTGTRTDTQYF,TGTGCCAGCAGCCCCACGGGTACCCGCACAGATACGCAGTATTTT
many,.,TRBV10-2,TRBJ2-3,CASSESTLTDTQYF,TGCGCCAGCAGTGAGTCGACCCTCACAGATACGCAGTATTTT
many,.,TRBV20-1,TRBJ2-7,CSARQVSYEQYF,TGCAGTGCTCGACAGGTTTCCTACGAGCAGTACTTC
few,.,TRBV27,TRBJ1-1,CASSLFMGPNTEAFF,TGTGCCAGCAGTTTATTCATGGGGCCAAACACTGAAGCTTTCTTT
many,.,TRBV30,TRBJ2-7,CAWSVSRGAEQYF,TGTGCCTGGAGTGTATCTCGGGGGGCCGAGCAGTACTTC
.,TRBD1,TRBV12-3/TRBV12-4,TRBJ1-1,CASSLVGTGSTEAFF,TGTGCCAGCAGTTTAGTTGGGACAGGGAGCACTGAAGCTTTCTTT
many,.,TRBV30,TRBJ2-1,CAWSVYRGMEFF,TGTGCCTGGAGTGTATATCGGGGGATGGAGTTCTTC
few,TRBD1,TRBV27,TRBJ1-6,CASSPGTGGISPLHF,TGTGCCAGCAGCCCGGGAACAGGGGGAATTTCACCCCTCCACTTT
few,TRBD2,TRBV27,TRBJ2-7,CASSSLGLAGEQYF,TGTGCCAGCAGTTCGCTTGGACTAGCTGGCGAGCAGTACTTC
few,.,TRBV10-3,TRBJ2-7,CATTTGSSSSAYEQYF,TGTGCCACCACGACAGGGAGTAGCTCTAGCGCCTACGAGCAGTACTTC
many,TRBD2,TRBV4-3,TRBJ2-7,CASSQEASGRYEQYF,TGCGCCAGCAGCCAAGAGGCTAGCGGGAGATACGAGCAGTACTTC
.,TRBD1,TRBV6-5,TRBJ1-4,CASSYSGTGEKLFF,TGTGCCAGCAGTTACTCGGGGACAGGGGAAAAACTGTTTTTT
many,TRBD2,TRBV7-2,TRBJ2-1,CASSLRLAGDYNEQFF,TGTGCCAGCAGCTTAAGGTTAGCGGGAGACTACAATGAGCAGTTCTTC
many,.,TRBV20-1,TRBJ2-3,CSATSGPRDTQYF,TGCAGTGCTACTTCGGGCCCAAGAGATACGCAGTATTTT